Detailed here is one TCR beta chain. The CDR3 is 13 amino acids. The germline gives CDR1 MDHEN, CDR2 SYDVKM. V dropped 5 bases and J dropped 3 bases, with 9 bases sitting between them. The sample belongs to a study of T-cell reconstitution after alpha-beta-depleted transplantation in children. TCRbeta library preparation incorporated unique molecular identifiers. TCRdb itself ran the PCR reads through MiXCR, one entry per CDR3 protein. The sample lists some 500,000 distinct CDR3 sequences, around a third occurring once. The sequence was obtained from a human donor who donated a stem cell graft to a child with aplastic anemia. The source material was PBMCs from the stem cell graft donor, sampled from the stem cell graft. The chain has TRBV28 and TRBJ2-3, with no clear D. The CDR3 coding sequence is TGTGCCAGCAGTGTGAGGAGAACAGATACGCAGTATTTT. Translating it yields CASSVRRTDTQYF. Looking up the rest from reference TRBV28 and TRBJ2-3 gives the full variable domain: DVKVTQSSRYLVKRTGEKVFLECVQDMDHENMFWYRQDPGLGLRLIYFSYDVKMKEKGDIPEGYSVSREKKERFSLILESASTNQTSMYLCASSVRRTDTQYFGPGTRLTVL.